The clone carrying this T cell receptor beta chain was detected only a few times. This sample is drawn from a study of cytomegalovirus exposure and HLA in healthy donors. Germline CDR1 is SGHRS and CDR2 is YFSETQ. Trimming took 0 bases from V and 5 from J, leaving 12 bases between them. The CDR3 covers 15 residues. The primer mix had 60 Vbeta and 13 Jbeta primers. Produced via immunoSEQ multiplex PCR; TCRdb's table is partial and in-frame only. This sample yields some 180,000 clones, of which about an eighth are seen a single time; 7.8% belongs to the top ten. The sequencing sample was made of PBMCs. The receptor comes from a middle-aged man in good health and CMV-seropositive. The chain recombines TRBV5-1 with TRBJ2-1, with D maybe TRBD1 (5 bases). The CDR3 DNA reads as TGCGCCAGCAGCTTGGTAGGCCAGGGAAACAATGAGCAGTTCTTC. Protein product: CASSLVGQGNNEQFF. Looking up the rest from reference TRBV5-1 and TRBJ2-1 gives the full variable domain: KAGVTQTPRYLIKTRGQQVTLSCSPISGHRSVSWYQQTPGQGLQFLFEYFSETQRNKGNFPGRFSGRQFSNSRSEMNVSTLELGDSALYLCASSLVGQGNNEQFFGPGTRLTVL.